The 2 T cell receptor beta chains reported below all come from one sample, sequenced in a study of blood T cell repertoires in COVID-19. The data were produced by immunoSEQ multiplex PCR, yet TCRdb's version contains in-frame clones alone and is incomplete. The table lists about 280,000 clones, roughly 88% of them singletons, with about 9.8% in the top ten. Sequencing used peripheral blood. Receptors were obtained from a man aged 18 to 35 with active or convalescent COVID-19.

This clone came up once. The chain recombines TRBV27 with TRBJ1-6, with TRBD1 identical over 9 bases. Per germline, CDR1 MNHEY and CDR2 SMNVEV (reference sequence). V lost 3 bases, J lost 7 bases, and 10 bases stayed unmatched. The CDR3 loop spans 17 amino acids. The CDR3 bases are TGTGCCAGCAGTTTGTGGAACAGGGGGCAAGTGAATTCACCCCTCCACTTT. Translation gives CASSLWNRGQVNSPLHF.

This clone was observed a handful of times. This chain uses TRBV5-6 with TRBJ2-7; possibly TRBD2 for D (6 bases). The CDR3 consists of 14 residues. Germline V gene data show CDR1 as SGHDT and CDR2 as YYEEEE. Trimming removed 4 bases at V and 0 bases at J, with 11 bases between. The CDR3 sequence: CASSPDGGSYEQYF. The CDR3 coding sequence is TGTGCCAGCAGCCCCGACGGGGGCTCCTACGAGCAGTACTTC.